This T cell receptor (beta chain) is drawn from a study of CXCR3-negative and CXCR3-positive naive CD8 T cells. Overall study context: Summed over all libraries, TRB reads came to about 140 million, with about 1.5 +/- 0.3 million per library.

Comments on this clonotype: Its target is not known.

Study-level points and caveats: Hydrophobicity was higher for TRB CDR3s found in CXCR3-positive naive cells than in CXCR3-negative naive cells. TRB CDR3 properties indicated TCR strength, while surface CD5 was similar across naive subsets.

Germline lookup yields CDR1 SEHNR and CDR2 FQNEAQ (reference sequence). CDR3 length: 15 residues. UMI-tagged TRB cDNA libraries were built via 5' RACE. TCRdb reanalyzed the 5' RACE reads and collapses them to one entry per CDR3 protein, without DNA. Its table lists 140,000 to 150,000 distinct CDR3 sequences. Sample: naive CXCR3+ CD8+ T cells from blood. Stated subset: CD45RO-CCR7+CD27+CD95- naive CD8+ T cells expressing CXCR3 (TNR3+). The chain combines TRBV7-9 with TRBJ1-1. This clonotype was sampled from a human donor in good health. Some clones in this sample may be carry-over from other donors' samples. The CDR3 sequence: CASSSGPRDNTEAFF.